The next 21 T cell receptor beta chains were all read from a single sample in a study of CD8+ T cells in alopecia areata (dated by TCRdb to the late 2010s). Receptors were amplified or captured by the immunoSEQ multiplex PCR assay. To provide template for TCR sequencing, every sample had RNA extracted and reverse transcribed into cDNA. The table comes from immuneACCESS by way of TCRdb, which keeps in-frame sequences with V and J called. Part of the clones is missing from these tables; in studies checked, under half for an unresolved V gene and the rest for unknown reasons. This sample holds some 99,000 clones; nearly 45% were observed only once. The ten largest make up 0.7% to 0.95% of the sample. What was sequenced was CD4+ T cells sorted from blood. These receptors all come from a human donor with alopecia areata.

CDR3 protein: CAWSVLVGGTGELFF. In DNA, the CDR3 is TGTGCCTGGAGTGTACTGGTTGGAGGCACCGGGGAGCTGTTTTTT. The chain combines TRBV30 with TRBJ2-2, with D possibly matching TRBD2 (5 bases). The CDR3 runs 15 residues. Germline V CDR1 and CDR2: GTSNPN, SVGIG (reference sequence). Trimming took off 0 bases at V and 4 bases at J, with 12 bases between the two ends. Full variable domain (rest looked up from reference TRBV30 and TRBJ2-2): SQTIHQWPATLVQPVGSPLSLECTVEGTSNPNLYWYRQAAGRGLQLLFYSVGIGQISSEVPQNLSASRPQDRQFILSSKKLLLSDSGFYLCAWSVLVGGTGELFFGEGSRLTVL.

The chain carries TRBV4-1 and TRBJ2-7; D is unclear. This CDR3 comprises 15 residues. The germline V gene has CDR1 MGHRA and CDR2 YSYEKL. The V gene lost 2 bases and the J gene lost 2 bases, with 13 bases spanning the gap. In nucleotides, the CDR3 is TGCGCCAGCAGCCAAACGGTGTTGGGCACCTACGAGCAGTACTTC. Its translation is CASSQTVLGTYEQYF.

This clone was counted between two and nine times. The rearrangement links TRBV29-1 to TRBJ2-5; 7 bases agree with TRBD2. With 1 base clipped from V and 4 bases from J, the junction kept 9 bases outside the gene matches. The CDR3 has 15 amino acids. Per the germline V gene, CDR1 is SQVTM and CDR2 is ANQGSEA. CDR3 in DNA: TGCAGCGTTGAAGGCGGGAGCGCCGGGGGAGAGACCCAGTACTTC. Its protein product is CSVEGGSAGGETQYF.

The chain couples TRBV4-3 to TRBJ1-2, with D possibly being TRBD1 (5 bases). Trimming removed 0 bases at V and 14 bases at J, with 19 bases between. Germline V CDR1 and CDR2: LGHNA, YSLEER. There are 14 residues in the CDR3. The CDR3: CASSQEVEGRRSTF. In DNA form, the CDR3 reads TGCGCCAGCAGCCAAGAGGTGGAGGGGAGGAGGAGTACCTTC.

The rearrangement links TRBV28 to TRBJ2-5, with D maybe TRBD1 (5 bases). There are 14 residues in the CDR3. Germline V gene sequence: CDR1 MDHEN, CDR2 SYDVKM. Trimming took off 7 bases at V and 5 bases at J, with 17 bases between the two ends. As DNA, the CDR3 is TGTGCCAGCACCAATCCAGGGTTCGGGGAGACCCAGTACTTC. Translated, it gives CASTNPGFGETQYF.

This clone was counted only a few times. The V gene is TRBV2, the J gene TRBJ2-7; D gene unclear. Per germline, CDR1 SNHLY and CDR2 FYNNEI. This CDR3 contains 14 residues. V lost 4 bases, J lost 0 bases, and 10 bases lay in between. CDR3 sequence reads: CASSVPPGSYEQYF. The CDR3 DNA sequence: TGTGCCAGCAGTGTACCCCCGGGCTCCTACGAGCAGTACTTC.

This sequence joins TRBV18 and TRBJ2-1, with 12 bases fitting TRBD2. Unmatched junction bases numbered 4, after V lost 3 bases and J lost 7 bases. The CDR3 totals 15 residues. CDR1 is KGHSH and CDR2 is LQKENI in the germline V gene. CDR3 sequence (DNA): TGTGCCAGCTCACCCGGACTAGCGGGGAAGAATGAGCAGTTCTTC. Translation: CASSPGLAGKNEQFF.

The gene calls are TRBV5-1 and TRBJ2-2; D remains unclear. This CDR3 is 16 amino acids long. With 0 bases removed from V and 1 base from J, the gap between germline ends came to 10 bases. Germline CDR1 and CDR2: SGHRS and YFSETQ. CDR3 in amino acids: CASSLGASRNTGELFF. CDR3 nucleotide sequence: TGCGCCAGCAGCTTGGGTGCAAGCCGGAACACCGGGGAGCTGTTTTTT.

This clone was detected only a few times. The J gene is TRBJ2-3, the V gene TRBV10-3; TRBD1 is a possible D gene (6 bases). Germline values: CDR1 ENHRY, CDR2 SYGVKD. V shed 5 bases and J shed 4 bases, with 10 bases lying between them. This CDR3 region has 13 residues. Here the CDR3 DNA reads TGTGCCATCAGTACAGGGTCGGCAGATACGCAGTATTTT. The encoded protein is CAISTGSADTQYF.

The V gene is TRBV29-1, the J gene TRBJ1-1; unclear D gene. Trimming cost V 4 bases and J 4 bases, with 16 bases left between them. Germline V CDR1 and CDR2: SQVTM, ANQGSEA. The length of the CDR3 is 14 residues. CDR3 region: CSVVLRLTPTEAFF. The CDR3 DNA follows: TGCAGCGTTGTATTGCGCCTCACCCCCACTGAAGCTTTCTTT.

This clone turned up a few times. V gene TRBV5-1 combines with J gene TRBJ2-5; tentative D call: TRBD1 (6 bases). With 5 bases removed from V and 5 bases from J, the gap between germline ends came to 19 bases. The CDR3 extends over 15 amino acids. The germline V gene encodes CDR1 SGHRS and CDR2 YFSETQ. CDR3 coding DNA: TGCGCCAGCAGTTTCGGACAGCAGGGACGGGAGACCCAGTACTTC. Its protein product is CASSFGQQGRETQYF.

This chain uses TRBV15 with TRBJ2-3; the D is unclear. The germline V gene encodes CDR1 LNHNV and CDR2 YYDKDF (reference sequence). Trimming removed 0 bases at V and 0 bases at J, with 10 bases between. The CDR3 totals 16 residues. In DNA, the CDR3 is TGTGCCACCAGCAGAGAGCCGCAGACTAGCACAGATACGCAGTATTTT. This sequence encodes CATSREPQTSTDTQYF.

Concerning this clone itself: The junction does not match germline at one end; this may be a read error. This CDR3 is also generated by other DNA sequences in the sample. The chain couples TRBV5-1 to TRBJ1-2, with D possibly being TRBD1 (5 bases). Germline CDR1 SGHRS, CDR2 YFSETQ. This CDR3 spans 13 amino acids. The chain's CDR3 is CASSFAGNYGYTF. CDR3 nucleotide sequence: TGTGCCAGCAGCTTCGCAGGGAACTATGGCTACACCTTC.

The V gene is TRBV30, the J gene TRBJ2-5, with 8 bases matching TRBD2. V lost 3 bases, J lost 7 bases, and 10 bases stayed unmatched. This CDR3 contains 14 residues. Germline-derived CDR1 and CDR2 are GTSNPN and SVGIG (reference sequence). In nucleotides, the CDR3 is TGTGCCTGGAGGCCGGGGGGGGCCATAGGGACCCAGTACTTC. Its protein is CAWRPGGAIGTQYF.

The chain uses TRBV30 and TRBJ2-5, with D uncertain. The ends were cut back, 1 base at V and 4 bases at J, with 10 bases in the middle. The germline V gene encodes CDR1 GTSNPN and CDR2 SVGIG (reference sequence). The CDR3 is made up of 13 amino acids. The CDR3: CAWSAPARETQYF. Written as DNA, the CDR3 is TGTGCCTGGAGTGCCCCCGCCCGAGAGACCCAGTACTTC.

V gene TRBV5-1 combines with J gene TRBJ1-4; a possible D gene is TRBD1 (6 bases). CDR3 length equals 14 residues. The germline gives CDR1 SGHRS, CDR2 YFSETQ. The ends were cut back, 3 bases at V and 10 bases at J, with 16 bases in the middle. The CDR3 region is CASSSGTRGGKLFF. The CDR3 region has the DNA TGCGCCAGCAGCTCCGGGACACGAGGCGGAAAACTGTTTTTT.

The chain couples TRBV7-2 to TRBJ1-5; the D gene is possibly TRBD1 (5 bases). Germline values: CDR1 SGHTA, CDR2 FQGNSA. The CDR3 loop spans 15 amino acids. Trimming shortened V by 1 base and J by 8 bases, and 15 bases separated the two germline ends. CDR3 coding DNA: TGTGCCAGCAGCTTAGAAGGGACCTCGAGGGAGCCCCAGCATTTT. This gives the protein CASSLEGTSREPQHF.

This CDR3 is CSVAETQGNEQYF. The CDR3 DNA reads as TGCAGCGTCGCTGAGACTCAGGGGAACGAGCAGTACTTC. V and J are TRBV29-1 and TRBJ2-7; D is possibly TRBD1 (6 bases). This CDR3 region has 13 residues. Germline CDR1 and CDR2: SQVTM and ANQGSEA. The V end was cut by 6 bases, the J end by 5 bases, with 17 bases between.

This sequence joins TRBV30 and TRBJ2-7; TRBD2 might be the D (6 bases). CDR1 GTSNPN and CDR2 SVGIG come from the germline V gene (reference sequence). Trimming took off 0 bases at V and 6 bases at J, with 12 bases between the two ends. The CDR3 is made up of 13 amino acids. CDR3 nucleotides: TGTGCCTGGAGTGTATATGGAGGGCCCGAGCAGTACTTC. Amino acids: CAWSVYGGPEQYF.

This chain connects TRBV28 to TRBJ2-1; no firm D call. Germline lookup yields CDR1 MDHEN and CDR2 SYDVKM. The ends were cut back, 3 bases at V and 0 bases at J, with 9 bases in the middle. This CDR3 is built from 15 residues. The CDR3 DNA is TGTGCCAGCAGTTTGGGCGGACGCTCCTACAATGAGCAGTTCTTC. It codes for CASSLGGRSYNEQFF.

The chain combines TRBV29-1 with TRBJ2-1, with D unresolved. The CDR3 extends over 12 amino acids. V was pared by 3 bases and J by 7 bases, with 10 bases between. From germline, CDR1 is SQVTM and CDR2 ANQGSEA. CDR3 sequence reads: CSVEKRSNEQFF. CDR3 nucleotide sequence: TGCAGCGTTGAGAAACGATCGAATGAGCAGTTCTTC.